This T cell receptor (beta chain) stems from a study of response to subunit inactivated influenza vaccine. TCRdb re-called the RT-PCR reads through MiXCR, storing one row per CDR3 protein. The sample has hundreds of thousands of distinct CDR3 sequences, about a sixth seen once; the top ten hold roughly 10%. This clonotype was seen a few times. Its antigen is still unknown. The germline V gene has CDR1 MDHEN and CDR2 SYDVKM. Trimming removed 5 bases from V and 1 base from J, with 6 bases in between. CDR3 length: 13 residues. Study conclusions and caveats: Each seasonal flu vaccination may recruit only limited new T cells, authors suggested.

The J gene is TRBJ1-3, the V gene TRBV28, with TRBD1 as a possible D gene (6 bases). The sample was PBMCs from blood, taken 11 to 12 days after vaccination. The source of this sequence is a man in his fifties who received an inactivated influenza vaccine. CDR3 nucleotides: TGTGCCAGCAGTACAGGGTCTGGAAACACCATATATTTT. It is translated as CASSTGSGNTIYF. Complete variable domain (other parts from reference TRBV28 and TRBJ1-3): DVKVTQSSRYLVKRTGEKVFLECVQDMDHENMFWYRQDPGLGLRLIYFSYDVKMKEKGDIPEGYSVSREKKERFSLILESASTNQTSMYLCASSTGSGNTIYFGEGSWLTVV.